This T cell receptor beta chain was sequenced for a study of blood T cell repertoires in COVID-19. On the study more broadly: T cells, B-cell-depleted T cells, or PBMCs provided the cDNA or gDNA that served as material.

The CDR3 runs to 12 residues. The V gene's germline CDR1 is MNHEY and CDR2 SVGAGI. Recruitment covered about two dozen US areas and drew participants whose ages spanned 18 to 89 years. Clinical history reported by participants formed the basis on which cohorts were assigned. Before being deemed recovered, Cohort 3 donors had two negative PCRs, clearance, or symptom resolution. Here immunoSEQ multiplex PCR was the method, and the copy in TCRdb shows in-frame clones only, minus some. This sample has around 470,000 clones, with roughly 87% found just once. The sequencing input was PBMCs or T cells enriched from blood (not recorded which). This TCR derives from a man younger than 35 who had recovered from COVID-19. The chain joins TRBV6-5 to TRBJ1-4; tentatively, D is TRBD1 (5 bases). CDR3 amino acids: CAMGHLSEKLFF. As DNA, the CDR3 is TGTGCTATGGGGCACTTGAGTGAAAAACTGTTTTTT.